These 2 T cell receptor beta chains were all obtained from the same sample, sequenced in a study of T cell repertoires in cytomegalovirus infection. MiXCR, run by TCRdb on the reads, gives a single entry per CDR3 protein. The sample includes approximately 490,000 distinct CDR3 sequences, around 11% seen only once; the top ten take approximately 10%. The sequenced sample was PBMCs. Receptors originate from a human donor in good health (CMV status not recorded). Some clones in this sample may be carry-over from other donors' samples.

The table lists this clonotype with many counts. The V gene is TRBV10-1, the J gene TRBJ2-2, with 7 nucleotides matching TRBD1. Germline lookup yields CDR1 WNHNN and CDR2 SYGVQD (reference sequence). The CDR3 length is 19 residues. Trimming took 4 bases from V and 0 from J; bases not matched to a gene: 14. CDR3 nucleotides: TGCGCCAGCAGTGCGCCGGATCGACAGGGCGAACCGAACACCGGGGAGCTGTTTTTT. It translates to CASSAPDRQGEPNTGELFF.

In its sample, this clonotype was seen a few times. The junction departs from germline at one end; a sequencing error may be responsible. The genes are TRBV6-5 and TRBJ2-1; 8 positions match TRBD1. Germline V gene sequence: CDR1 MNHEY, CDR2 SVGAGI. The CDR3 covers 16 residues. The CDR3 reads CASSPRGQGSFNEQFF. CDR3 nucleotide sequence: TGTGCCAGCAGTCCCCGTGGACAGGGATCCTTCAATGAGCAGTTCTTC.